This TCR beta chain was retrieved from a study of identical twins. This CDR3 spans 15 amino acids. With regard to this clonotype: Antigen: not known. The junction departs from germline at one end; a sequencing error may be responsible.

TCRdb used MiXCR to reprocess the 5' RACE reads, holding one entry per CDR3 protein. Counted here are 1.5 million to 2 million distinct CDR3 sequences, about 30% occurring once; the ten biggest clones make up 0.25% to 0.3%. General observations from the study: Abundant cord blood beta clonotypes carried fewer insertions; memory repertoires showed none. Within monozygotic twins, out-of-frame TCR alpha sharing was underestimated by the models.

Sequences were obtained from cord blood. V and J are TRBV12-3 or TRBV12-4 and TRBJ2-3; unclear D gene. This clonotype originated in a newborn girl in good health. CDR3 amino acids: CASRPGDFYTDTRYF. The CDR3 nucleotides read TGTGCCAGCAGGCCCGGCGACTTCTACACAGATACGCGGTATTTT.